This T cell receptor (beta chain) was captured in a study of vaccination and CD4 T cells after COVID-19. Sample treatment: roughly 11-day PBMC culture with coronavirus spike peptide pools or control peptides (ViraFEST assay). From the unexposed donor, CD4+ T cells were collected ahead of the COVID-19 pandemic (2011-2018). CDR1 and CDR2 (germline): SGHNT, YYREEE (reference sequence). The CDR3 covers 14 residues. Trimming left V 4 bases short and J 7 bases short, with 17 bases between. The Oncomine TCR Beta short-read assay sequenced DNA from cultured CD4+ T cells. MiXCR, run by TCRdb on the PCR reads, gives a single entry per CDR3 protein. The sample has about 10,000 distinct CDR3 sequences, about 36% seen once. In this sample, this clonotype turned up once. The antigen is not known.

Sample: CD4+ T cells from blood, cultured in vitro. The chain couples TRBV5-4 to TRBJ1-2, with D tentatively TRBD1 (5 bases). The TCR was taken from a human donor in good health. DNA of the CDR3: TGTGCCAGCAGCATGGGGACGATGAAGGTTGGCTACACCTTC. Protein sequence: CASSMGTMKVGYTF.